Given below is one TCR beta chain in context. Its antigen is not identified. The sample originates from a study of OX40 agonist ivuxolimab in advanced cancers. Study details: From about 23 to 85 years was the age range, with a mean of approximately 58 years, and about 83% were male. Findings and limits, study-wide: CD8+ T cells averaged more expanded clones than CD4+.

Data came from immunoSEQ multiplex PCR; TCRdb stores just in-frame clones and leaves some out. The sample records approximately 20,000 clones, roughly 85% being singletons. The input for sequencing was CD4+ or CD8+ T cells sorted from blood, taken in a trial of the OX40 agonist ivuxolimab. This sequence originates from an adult with an advanced solid tumor such as melanoma, head and neck, liver or kidney cancer.

In DNA form, the CDR3 reads TGTGCCAGCAGTGAATTTGGGGGGGGTCGCTGGGAGACCCAGTACTTC. It translates to CASSEFGGGRWETQYF. This sequence joins TRBV25-1 and TRBJ2-5, with 7 bases identical to TRBD2. Germline V lookup: CDR1 MGHDK, CDR2 SYGVNS. This CDR3 contains 16 residues. J lost 5 bases, V lost 1 base, and 10 bases had no gene match. The complete variable domain, with remaining parts taken from reference TRBV25-1 and TRBJ2-5, reads EADIYQTPRYLVIGTGKKITLECSQTMGHDKMYWYQQDPGMELHLIHYSYGVNSTEKGDLSSESTVSRIRTEHFPLTLESARPSHTSQYLCASSEFGGGRWETQYFGPGTRLLVL.